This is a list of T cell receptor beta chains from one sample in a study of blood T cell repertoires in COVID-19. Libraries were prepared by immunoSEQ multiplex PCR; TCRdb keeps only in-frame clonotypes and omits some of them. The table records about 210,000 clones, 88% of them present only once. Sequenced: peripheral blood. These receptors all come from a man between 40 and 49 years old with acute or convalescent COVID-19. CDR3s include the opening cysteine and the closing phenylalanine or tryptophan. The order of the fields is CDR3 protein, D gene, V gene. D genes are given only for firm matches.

CDR3 protein: CASSPAPLAGGTETQYF; D gene: TRBD2; V gene: TRBV18
CDR3 protein: CASSILQGENTEAFF; D gene: -; V gene: TRBV5-1
CDR3 protein: CATSRDRVLTNYGYTF; D gene: TRBD1; V gene: TRBV15
CDR3 protein: CASSSPRGWADTQYF; D gene: -; V gene: TRBV6-5
CDR3 protein: CASSLAAGLGTDTQYF; D gene: -; V gene: TRBV5-1
CDR3 protein: CASSPSGNNNEQFF; D gene: TRBD2; V gene: TRBV7-2
CDR3 protein: CASSSTDRGPGGELFF; D gene: TRBD1; V gene: TRBV28
CDR3 protein: CATEAAQSDEQFF; D gene: -; V gene: TRBV24-1
CDR3 protein: CASSNLQGNNSPLHF; D gene: TRBD1; V gene: TRBV27
CDR3 protein: CATRTHNQPQHF; D gene: -; V gene: TRBV27
CDR3 protein: CASMPGGWSEQYF; D gene: -; V gene: TRBV6-5
CDR3 protein: CASSPRRAGRYEQYF; D gene: -; V gene: TRBV11-2
CDR3 protein: CAWSEQGRYNEQFF; D gene: -; V gene: TRBV30
CDR3 protein: CASSQGTGPYEQYF; D gene: TRBD1; V gene: TRBV14
CDR3 protein: CASSRFQGTTEAFF; D gene: -; V gene: TRBV6-5
CDR3 protein: CATRGGGTGDPDSREQYF; D gene: TRBD1; V gene: TRBV2
CDR3 protein: CASRARDINTEAFF; D gene: -; V gene: TRBV19
CDR3 protein: CASGAGAFNEQFF; D gene: TRBD2; V gene: TRBV14
CDR3 protein: CSAKTSREEFF; D gene: TRBD2; V gene: TRBV20-1
CDR3 protein: CATSGLTAITSTDTQYF; D gene: -; V gene: TRBV24-1
CDR3 protein: CASSSRQVRYEQYF; D gene: -; V gene: TRBV11-2
CDR3 protein: CASSQERAPYNEQFF; D gene: -; V gene: TRBV4-3
CDR3 protein: CASSFGSGGPETQYF; D gene: -; V gene: TRBV27
CDR3 protein: CASSPAAAGVHTEQFF; D gene: TRBD2; V gene: TRBV3-1/TRBV3-2
CDR3 protein: CASNAGTANTEAFF; D gene: TRBD1; V gene: TRBV6-5
CDR3 protein: CASSVGIGQGYEQYF; D gene: TRBD1; V gene: TRBV9
CDR3 protein: CASLSPSPGQGSGYEQYF; D gene: TRBD1; V gene: TRBV18
CDR3 protein: CASSLAGSQETQYF; D gene: -; V gene: TRBV7-2
CDR3 protein: CASSHNLLPQETQYF; D gene: -; V gene: TRBV6-5
CDR3 protein: CASSEVQGAQYEQYF; D gene: TRBD1; V gene: TRBV6-1
CDR3 protein: CASSILSGDLYYEQYF; D gene: TRBD2; V gene: TRBV5-8
CDR3 protein: CSVETGAPLNIQYF; D gene: TRBD1; V gene: TRBV29-1
CDR3 protein: CSVEDQGRAAPSNYGYTF; D gene: -; V gene: TRBV29-1
CDR3 protein: CASSYHSTGGAGGYTF; D gene: TRBD1; V gene: TRBV6-5
CDR3 protein: CASRPTLQGPIYNEQFF; D gene: -; V gene: TRBV23-1
CDR3 protein: CASSPGNSYEQYF; D gene: -; V gene: TRBV13
CDR3 protein: CASSYYGGAKNIQYF; D gene: -; V gene: TRBV6-2/TRBV6-3
CDR3 protein: CASSRRAGEFSYEQYF; D gene: TRBD2; V gene: TRBV11-2
CDR3 protein: CASSIWATGRSYEQYF; D gene: TRBD1; V gene: TRBV19
CDR3 protein: CASTGYTEAFF; D gene: -; V gene: TRBV3-1/TRBV3-2
CDR3 protein: CASRSGPKNIQYF; D gene: -; V gene: TRBV2
CDR3 protein: CASSLIGKRDQPQHF; D gene: -; V gene: TRBV27
CDR3 protein: CASSQVVRGPFNEQFF; D gene: -; V gene: TRBV4-1
CDR3 protein: CASSRQGARTGELFF; D gene: TRBD1; V gene: TRBV28
CDR3 protein: CSASAGRLFGANVLTF; D gene: -; V gene: TRBV20-1
CDR3 protein: CASSFDRGGHEQYF; D gene: TRBD1; V gene: TRBV6-2/TRBV6-3